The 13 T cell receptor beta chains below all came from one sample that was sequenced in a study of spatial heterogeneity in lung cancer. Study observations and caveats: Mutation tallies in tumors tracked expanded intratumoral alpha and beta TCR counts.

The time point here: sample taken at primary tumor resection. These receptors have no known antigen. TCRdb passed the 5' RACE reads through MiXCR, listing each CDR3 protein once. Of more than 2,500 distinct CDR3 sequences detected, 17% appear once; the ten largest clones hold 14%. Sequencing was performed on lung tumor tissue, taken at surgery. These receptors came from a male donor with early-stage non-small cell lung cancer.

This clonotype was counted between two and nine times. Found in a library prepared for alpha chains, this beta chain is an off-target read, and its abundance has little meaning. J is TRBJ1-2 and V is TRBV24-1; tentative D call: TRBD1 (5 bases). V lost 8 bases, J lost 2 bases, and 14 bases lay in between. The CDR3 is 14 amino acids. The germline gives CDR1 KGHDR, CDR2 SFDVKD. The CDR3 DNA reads TGTGCCACCAACCCCGGGACGGGGAACTATGGCTACACCTTC. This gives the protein CATNPGTGNYGYTF.

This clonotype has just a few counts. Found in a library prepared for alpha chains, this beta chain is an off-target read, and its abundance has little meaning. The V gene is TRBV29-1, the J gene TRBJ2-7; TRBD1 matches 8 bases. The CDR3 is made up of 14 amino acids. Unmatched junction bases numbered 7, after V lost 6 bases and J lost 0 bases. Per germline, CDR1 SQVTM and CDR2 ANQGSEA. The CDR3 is CSVAGQGRSYEQYF. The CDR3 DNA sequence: TGCAGCGTAGCAGGACAGGGACGCTCCTACGAGCAGTACTTC.

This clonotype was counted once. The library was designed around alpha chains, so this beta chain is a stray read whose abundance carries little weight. The CDR3 DNA is TGTGCCAGCAGCTTATCGGAGGGGCTCCCCTACGAGCAGTACTTC. Amino acids: CASSLSEGLPYEQYF. The V call is TRBV11-2, the J call TRBJ2-7; tentatively, D is TRBD2 (6 bases). The CDR3 spans 15 residues. Per germline, CDR1 SGHAT and CDR2 FQNNGV. V was shortened by 2 bases and J by 2 bases, with 13 bases between the two germline ends.

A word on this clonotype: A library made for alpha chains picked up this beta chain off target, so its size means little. This chain's CDR3 is CAAATGAQETQYF. Written as DNA, the CDR3 is TGTGCCGCAGCAACCGGGGCCCAAGAGACCCAGTACTTC. The chain recombines TRBV6-5 with TRBJ2-5; TRBD1 or TRBD2 may be the D gene (5 bases each). The germline gives CDR1 MNHEY, CDR2 SVGAGI. The CDR3 is made up of 13 amino acids. Deletions cut 11 bases from V and 1 base from J, with 14 bases between.

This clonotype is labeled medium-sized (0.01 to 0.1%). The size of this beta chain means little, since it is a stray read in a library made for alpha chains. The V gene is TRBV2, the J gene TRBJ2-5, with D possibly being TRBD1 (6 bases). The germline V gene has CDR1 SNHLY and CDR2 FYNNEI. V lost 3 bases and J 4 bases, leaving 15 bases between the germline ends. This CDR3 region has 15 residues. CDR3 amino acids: CASSDRDVGAETQYF. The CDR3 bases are TGTGCCAGCAGTGATAGGGACGTGGGGGCAGAGACCCAGTACTTC.

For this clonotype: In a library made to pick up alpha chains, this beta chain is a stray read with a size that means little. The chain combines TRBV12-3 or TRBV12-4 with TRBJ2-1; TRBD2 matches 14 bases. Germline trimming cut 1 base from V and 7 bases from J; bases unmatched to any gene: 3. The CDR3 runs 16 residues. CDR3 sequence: CASSLGLAGGPNEQFF. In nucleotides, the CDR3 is TGTGCCAGCAGTTTAGGACTAGCGGGGGGGCCGAATGAGCAGTTCTTC.

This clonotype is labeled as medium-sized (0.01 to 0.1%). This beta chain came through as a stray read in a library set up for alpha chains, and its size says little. This chain's CDR3 is CASSLWTGHSNQPQHF. The CDR3 DNA follows: TGTGCCAGCAGTTTGTGGACAGGACATAGCAATCAGCCCCAGCATTTT. The chain carries TRBV12-3 or TRBV12-4 and TRBJ1-5; 7 bases line up with TRBD1. CDR3 length equals 16 residues. V gave up 3 bases and J gave up 0 bases; unmatched junction bases: 5.

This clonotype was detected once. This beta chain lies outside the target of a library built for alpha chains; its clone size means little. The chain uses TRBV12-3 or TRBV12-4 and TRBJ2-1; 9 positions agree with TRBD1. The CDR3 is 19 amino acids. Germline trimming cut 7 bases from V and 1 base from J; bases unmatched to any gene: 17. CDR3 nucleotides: TGTGCCAGCAATATTAGGGGGACAGGGACCCTAGGATCCTACAATGAGCAGTTCTTC. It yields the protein CASNIRGTGTLGSYNEQFF.

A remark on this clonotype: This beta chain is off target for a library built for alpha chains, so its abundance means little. The CDR3 bases are TGTGCCAGCAGTTATGCGGGACAGCTGGGGGCCTACGAGCAGTACTTC. Translation: CASSYAGQLGAYEQYF. This chain connects TRBV6-5 to TRBJ2-7; D perhaps matches TRBD1 (7 bases). The V end lost 3 bases, the J end lost 2 bases, and 17 bases lay between the germline ends. The CDR3 length is 16 residues. The germline V gene encodes CDR1 MNHEY and CDR2 SVGAGI.

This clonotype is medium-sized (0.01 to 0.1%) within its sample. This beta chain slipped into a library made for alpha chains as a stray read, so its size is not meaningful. The CDR3 nucleotides read TGCAGTGCTAGGATGACAACGAACACCGGGGAGCTGTTTTTT. Translating it yields CSARMTTNTGELFF. V and J are TRBV20-1 and TRBJ2-2; unclear D gene. V was clipped by 3 bases and J by 0 bases, with 8 bases between them. The V gene's germline CDR1 is DFQATT and CDR2 SNEGSKA (reference sequence). The CDR3 contains 14 residues.

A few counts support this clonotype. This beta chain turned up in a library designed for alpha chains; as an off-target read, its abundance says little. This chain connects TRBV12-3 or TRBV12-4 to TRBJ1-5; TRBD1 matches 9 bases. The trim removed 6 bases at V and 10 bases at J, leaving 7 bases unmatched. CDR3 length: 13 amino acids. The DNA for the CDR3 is TGTGCCAGCAGAGGGGGACAGGGAGGACCCCAGCATTTT. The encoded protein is CASRGGQGGPQHF.

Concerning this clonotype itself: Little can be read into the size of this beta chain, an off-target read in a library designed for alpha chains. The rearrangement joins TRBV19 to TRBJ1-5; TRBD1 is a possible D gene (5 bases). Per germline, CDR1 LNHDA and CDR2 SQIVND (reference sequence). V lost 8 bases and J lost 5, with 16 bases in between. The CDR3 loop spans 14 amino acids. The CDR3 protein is CASGRDSTDQPQHF. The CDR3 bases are TGTGCCAGTGGTCGAGACAGCACGGATCAGCCCCAGCATTTT.

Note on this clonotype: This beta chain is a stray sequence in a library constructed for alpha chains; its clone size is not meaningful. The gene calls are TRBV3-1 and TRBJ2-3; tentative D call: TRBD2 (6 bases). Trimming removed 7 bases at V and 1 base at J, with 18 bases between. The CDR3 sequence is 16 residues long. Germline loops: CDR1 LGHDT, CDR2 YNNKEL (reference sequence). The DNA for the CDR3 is TGTGCCAGCACCTCTCCGGCGGGGTCCCGCACAGATACGCAGTATTTT. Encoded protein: CASTSPAGSRTDTQYF.